This T cell receptor beta chain was sequenced in a study of regulatory T cells in long-lasting Graves disease. CDR1 and CDR2 (germline): SQVTM, ANQGSEA. V was shortened by 4 bases and J by 16 bases, with 14 bases between the two germline ends. The length of the CDR3 is 10 residues. Time point given: newly diagnosed GD, antithyroid drugs for less than 3 months. PBMCs were the source of the RNA used for TCR sequencing. Investigators prepared the TCR beta libraries by applying iRepertoire HTBI primers and Arm-PCR of CDR3 regions. TCRdb re-called the multiplex PCR reads with MiXCR, one entry per CDR3 protein. The data show 400,000 to 450,000 distinct CDR3 sequences, around 15% seen once. As for this clonotype: Its antigen is currently unknown.

Points from the study as a whole: A limited number of samples was an acknowledged limitation.

These data were likewise used in another study, on T cells in Graves' hyperthyroidism and ophthalmopathy.

This receptor was taken from a young woman with Graves disease. V and J are TRBV29-1 and TRBJ2-1, with a possible D match to TRBD2 (5 bases). The sample in question was peripheral blood mononuclear cells (PBMCs), obtained at new diagnosis, from a patient treated with antithyroid drugs. As DNA, the CDR3 is TGCAGCGTTGGAGAGGAACTAGTCTTCTTC. This codes for CSVGEELVFF.